Below are 29 T cell receptor beta chains sequenced from a single sample in a study of blood T cells in healthy people across ages. Primed by a sample-barcoded 5' primer and a J-beta primer mix, a second PCR proceeded for roughly 7 to 11 cycles. MiXCR, applied by TCRdb to the 5' RACE reads, yields one record per CDR3 protein. The sample lists hundreds of thousands of distinct CDR3 sequences; around 21% were seen once. Sequencing used blood. These receptor sequences come from a man aged 65 to 85 in good health.

In its sample, this clonotype was seen a few times. Relative to the germline gene, one junction end is altered; a read error may explain this. The chain carries TRBV5-1 and TRBJ2-1; 14 positions agree with TRBD2. Per germline, CDR1 SGHRS and CDR2 YFSETQ. The length of the CDR3 is 16 residues. The CDR3 spells CTSSGGLAGAYNEQSF. Written as DNA, the CDR3 is TGCACCAGCAGCGGGGGACTAGCGGGAGCTTACAATGAGCAGTCCTTC. The variable domain in full, with the rest retrieved from reference TRBV5-1 and TRBJ2-1, is KAGVTQTPRYLIKTRGQQVTLSCSPISGHRSVSWYQQTPGQGLQFLFEYFSETQRNKGNFPGRFSGRQFSNSRSEMNVSTLELGDSALYLCTSSGGLAGAYNEQSFGPGTRLTVL.

At least ten counts were recorded for this clonotype. V and J are TRBV4-1 and TRBJ2-7; 8 nucleotides line up with TRBD1. The CDR3 spans 14 residues. V lost 4 bases and J lost 2; bases outside the gene matches: 4. CDR1 MGHRA and CDR2 YSYEKL come from the germline V gene. The CDR3 coding sequence is TGCGCCAGCAGCCCCAGGGGGCCAACCTACGAGCAGTACTTC. Its translation is CASSPRGPTYEQYF.

In its sample, this clonotype was seen a few times. This chain connects TRBV29-1 to TRBJ2-1; either TRBD1 or TRBD2 may fit D (5 bases each). CDR1 is SQVTM, CDR2 ANQGSEA, per germline. Between the trimmed V and J ends, which lost 7 bases and 9 bases, there was a span of 19 bases. CDR3 length: 13 amino acids. The CDR3 here is CSAGRTMDGEQFF. Written as DNA, the CDR3 is TGCAGCGCAGGGAGAACGATGGACGGTGAGCAGTTCTTC.

The chain couples TRBV24-1 to TRBJ1-2; D gene uncertain. The germline V gene encodes CDR1 KGHDR and CDR2 SFDVKD. The V end was cut by 5 bases, the J end by 0 bases, with 6 bases between. The CDR3 has 13 residues. CDR3 nucleotides: TGTGCCACCAGTGTGTCGGCTAACTATGGCTACACCTTC. Translation: CATSVSANYGYTF.

The sample holds a few counts of this clonotype. This chain connects TRBV27 to TRBJ2-4; maybe TRBD1 (6 bases). The length of the CDR3 is 16 residues. V lost 4 bases and J 1 base, leaving 14 bases between the germline ends. Germline V gene sequence: CDR1 MNHEY, CDR2 SMNVEV (reference sequence). In DNA, the CDR3 is TGTGCCAGCAGTTCCGACAGGCTCCTGGCCAAAAACATTCAGTACTTC. Protein sequence: CASSSDRLLAKNIQYF.

This clonotype appeared a few times. This sequence joins TRBV29-1 and TRBJ2-3; no firm D call. Trimming pared 2 bases from V and 4 bases from J, leaving 7 bases between. The CDR3 has 12 amino acids. Per the germline V gene, CDR1 is SQVTM and CDR2 is ANQGSEA. DNA of the CDR3: TGCAGCGTTGAAAGAGAACCAGATACGCAGTATTTT. Its translation is CSVEREPDTQYF.

In its sample, this clonotype was seen a few times. The chain couples TRBV3-1 to TRBJ2-5; 8 positions match TRBD2. The length of the CDR3 is 16 residues. Germline V gene lookup returns CDR1 LGHDT and CDR2 YNNKEL (reference sequence). V lost 0 bases, J lost 5 bases, and 8 bases stayed unmatched. The CDR3 nucleotides read TGTGCCAGCAGCCAAGATGAAACGGGAGGGCCGGAGACCCAGTACTTC. It encodes CASSQDETGGPETQYF.

The chain uses TRBV14 and TRBJ2-3; no reliable D call. V was cut by 2 bases and J by 4 bases, with 19 bases left in between. This CDR3 region has 17 residues. The V gene's germline CDR1 is SGHDN and CDR2 FVKESK. The CDR3 spells CASSQPTSAKDPDTQYF. The CDR3 nucleotides are TGTGCCAGCAGCCAACCAACGTCAGCAAAGGACCCAGATACGCAGTATTTT. The variable domain in full, completed from reference TRBV14 and TRBJ2-3, reads EAGVTQFPSHSVIEKGQTVTLRCDPISGHDNLYWYRRVMGKEIKFLLHFVKESKQDESGMPNNRFLAERTGGTYSTLKVQPAELEDSGVYFCASSQPTSAKDPDTQYFGPGTRLTVL.

Points on this clonotype: The junction and the germline gene differ at one end; a read error may be behind it. The V gene is TRBV20-1, the J gene TRBJ2-5; TRBD1 might be the D (6 bases). The germline CDR1 and CDR2 sequences are DFQATT and SNEGSKA (reference sequence). The CDR3 is 13 amino acids. In DNA form, the CDR3 reads TGCAGTGCTAGCGATTCCGGGACACCGCTGGGGTTCTTC. Protein product: CSASDSGTPLGFF.

Only a few counts were recorded for this clonotype. The CDR3 nucleotides read TGTGCCAGCAGCAACGGACGGCTCGAGCAGTACTTC. It yields the protein CASSNGRLEQYF. The rearrangement uses TRBV7-2 and TRBJ2-7; D is unclear. There are 12 residues in the CDR3. Looked up from germline, CDR1 is SGHTA and CDR2 is FQGNSA. Trimming stripped 5 bases from V and 6 bases from J, with 11 bases between. The variable domain in full, with the rest retrieved from reference TRBV7-2 and TRBJ2-7, is GAGVSQSPSNKVTEKGKDVELRCDPISGHTALYWYRQSLGQGLEFLIYFQGNSAPDKSGLPSDRFSAERTGGSVSTLTIQRTQQEDSAVYLCASSNGRLEQYFGPGTRLTVT.

This clonotype has a single count. One end of the junction is discordant with germline, which a read error may explain. This sequence joins TRBV5-1 and TRBJ2-1; 10 nucleotides line up with TRBD2. CDR1 is SGHRS and CDR2 is YFSETQ in the germline V gene. CDR3 size: 16 residues. The DNA of the CDR3 is TGCGCCAGCAGCTTCGGACTAGCGGTCTCCTACGATGAGCAGTTCTTC. This gives the protein CASSFGLAVSYDEQFF.

This clonotype has a handful of counts. This chain connects TRBV29-1 to TRBJ2-5, with a weak D call TRBD2 (6 bases). The assigned J gene may be wrong: the sequence end matches TRBJ2-1 better. There are 10 residues in the CDR3. CDR1 is SQVTM, CDR2 ANQGSEA, per germline. CDR3 sequence (DNA): TGCAGCGCCGGGAGTCCCGAGCAGTTCTTC. Translation: CSAGSPEQFF.

This clonotype was seen only a few times. This chain joins TRBV3-1 and TRBJ2-4; D is uncertain. The germline V and J ends were trimmed by 1 base and 0 bases, with 13 bases remaining between them. The CDR3 runs 17 residues. Germline CDR1 and CDR2: LGHDT and YNNKEL (reference sequence). The CDR3 is CASSQASTASAKNIQYF. The CDR3, as DNA: TGTGCCAGCAGCCAAGCAAGTACAGCCTCAGCCAAAAACATTCAGTACTTC.

This clonotype occurred a few times. CDR3 DNA: TGTGCCAGCAGCGTCACGCCTCACTACACAGATACGCAGTATTTT. It codes for CASSVTPHYTDTQYF. The V call is TRBV7-2, the J call TRBJ2-3; no reliable D call. The length of the CDR3 is 15 residues. The V end lost 5 bases, the J end lost 2 bases, and 14 bases lay between the germline ends. Germline assignment: CDR1 SGHTA and CDR2 FQGNSA.

Concerning this clonotype: A much larger clone is a single base away; this may be a read error. This sequence joins TRBV7-3 and TRBJ2-7, with 15 bases matching TRBD2. The CDR3 extends over 15 amino acids. With 6 bases clipped from V and 5 bases from J, the junction kept 5 bases outside the gene matches. Germline V gene lookup returns CDR1 SGHTA and CDR2 FQGTGA. CDR3 amino acids: CASSGLAGGSHEQYF. For the CDR3, the DNA is TGTGCCAGCAGTGGACTAGCGGGAGGGTCCCACGAGCAGTACTTC.

As regards this clonotype: One end of the junction is discordant with germline, which a read error may explain. J is TRBJ2-1 and V is TRBV2; TRBD1 or TRBD2 may be the D gene (5 bases each). CDR1 SNHLY and CDR2 FYNNEI come from the germline V gene. The CDR3 is 13 residues long. CDR3 coding DNA: TGTGCCAGCAGTCCACAAGAGGGGACCCCGTTACCCTTC. Residues: CASSPQEGTPLPF.

As regards this clonotype: At one boundary the junction diverges from the germline segment, which might be a read error. The chain recombines TRBV7-9 with TRBJ1-4, with D unresolved. The CDR3 has 15 amino acids. Germline lookup yields CDR1 SEHNR and CDR2 FQNEAQ (reference sequence). CDR3 sequence: CACSRVGQTNEKLFF. Here the CDR3 DNA reads TGTGCCTGCAGCCGCGTAGGGCAGACTAATGAAAAACTGTTTTTT.

This clonotype occurred many times. The V and J genes are TRBV10-3 and TRBJ2-5; D gene ambiguous. V lost 4 bases and J 2 bases, leaving 5 bases between the germline ends. Germline V gene sequence: CDR1 ENHRY, CDR2 SYGVKD. There are 12 residues in the CDR3. CDR3 residues: CAISARQETQYF. Here the CDR3 DNA reads TGTGCCATCAGTGCTAGACAAGAGACCCAGTACTTC.

This chain's CDR3 is CASSGTTFLRDTQYF. The CDR3 DNA sequence: TGTGCCAGCAGTGGGACTACCTTTTTGAGAGATACGCAGTATTTT. The genes are TRBV12-3 or TRBV12-4 and TRBJ2-3; TRBD2 aligns across 7 bases. V trimming: 5 bases; J trimming: 5 bases; junction bases outside the gene matches: 10. The CDR3 is 15 amino acids.

This clonotype turned up a few times. The chain is built from TRBV3-1 and TRBJ2-7; the match to TRBD2 covers 8 bases. The CDR3 is 16 amino acids. Germline trimming cut 2 bases from V and 3 bases from J; bases unmatched to any gene: 9. Germline assignment: CDR1 LGHDT and CDR2 YNNKEL (reference sequence). CDR3 region: CASSQYSGVPRYEQYF. CDR3 nucleotides: TGTGCCAGCAGCCAATATAGCGGGGTCCCTCGCTACGAGCAGTACTTC.

This clonotype has a count of ten or more. V and J are TRBV5-1 and TRBJ2-5; D is possibly TRBD2 (6 bases). V dropped 5 bases and J dropped 2 bases, with 10 bases sitting between them. Germline V gene data show CDR1 as SGHRS and CDR2 as YFSETQ. This CDR3 is built from 13 residues. This chain's CDR3 is CASRVAEQETQYF. DNA for the CDR3: TGCGCCAGCAGAGTAGCGGAACAAGAGACCCAGTACTTC.

The chain is built from TRBV25-1 and TRBJ1-6; D not certain. Germline V gene sequence: CDR1 MGHDK, CDR2 SYGVNS. CDR3 length: 14 residues. V was pared by 3 bases and J by 7 bases, with 10 bases between. CDR3 coding DNA: TGTGCCAGCAGTGACCCGCACCAAAATTCACCCCTCCACTTT. This codes for CASSDPHQNSPLHF.

This clonotype came up a few times. The chain recombines TRBV23-1 with TRBJ2-4, with 8 bases matching TRBD1. TRBV23-1 has ORF status, its function being uncertain. Losses at the gene ends were 6 bases for V and 4 bases for J; bases not matched to a gene: 5. The CDR3 consists of 14 residues. The CDR3 is CASRVTGAKNIQYF. The CDR3, as DNA: TGCGCCAGCAGGGTGACAGGGGCGAAAAACATTCAGTACTTC.

This clonotype was found a few times. The chain recombines TRBV4-1 with TRBJ2-1, with 11 nucleotides matching TRBD2. This CDR3 has 16 amino acids. CDR1 is MGHRA, CDR2 YSYEKL, per germline. V dropped 4 bases and J dropped 5; count of bases not matched to a gene: 7. The CDR3 reads CASSLTSGSLNNEQFF. CDR3 DNA: TGCGCCAGCAGCCTCACTAGCGGGAGTTTGAACAATGAGCAGTTCTTC.

V is TRBV10-3 and J is TRBJ1-1, with D possibly being TRBD1 (6 bases). CDR1 and CDR2 (germline): ENHRY, SYGVKD. This CDR3 region has 13 residues. V was shortened by 7 bases and J by 6 bases, with 15 bases between the two germline ends. The CDR3 loop is CAITASTGAEAFF. CDR3 sequence (DNA): TGTGCCATCACAGCCTCGACAGGCGCTGAAGCTTTCTTT.

This sequence joins TRBV20-1 and TRBJ1-1; TRBD1 might be the D (5 bases). Trimming shortened V by 0 bases and J by 6 bases, and 14 bases separated the two germline ends. CDR1 and CDR2 from the germline V gene are DFQATT and SNEGSKA (reference sequence). The CDR3 extends over 14 amino acids. CDR3 in amino acids: CSARDTPGRSEAFF. DNA of the CDR3: TGCAGTGCTAGAGATACCCCAGGGAGGTCTGAAGCTTTCTTT.

This chain joins TRBV19 and TRBJ2-7, with TRBD2 matching 7 bases. Germline assignment: CDR1 LNHDA and CDR2 SQIVND (reference sequence). This CDR3 spans 15 amino acids. Trimming removed 1 base from V and 0 bases from J; junction bases left unmatched: 3. CDR3 coding DNA: TGTGCCAGTAGTATAGTCGGGGGGAGCTCCTACGAGCAGTACTTC. Protein: CASSIVGGSSYEQYF.

There are a few counts of this clonotype. The chain links TRBV6-5 to TRBJ2-5; 12 bases agree with TRBD2. The tail of the sequence fits TRBJ2-7 better, so the J call may be wrong. The CDR3 covers 18 residues. Germline-derived CDR1 and CDR2 are MNHEY and SVGAGI. CDR3 bases: TGTGCCAGCAGTTACTCACGAGGGGCTAGCGGGAGGGAGTACGAGCAGTACTTC. As protein: CASSYSRGASGREYEQYF.

This clonotype was seen a few times. The genes are TRBV3-1 and TRBJ2-5, with 9 nucleotides matching TRBD2. The CDR3 consists of 16 residues. Germline CDR1 and CDR2: LGHDT and YNNKEL (reference sequence). V lost 4 bases and J lost 4; bases outside the gene matches: 10. CDR3 DNA: TGTGCCAGCAGCCTTCCAGGGACTAGCCTGCGAGAGACCCAGTACTTC. Protein: CASSLPGTSLRETQYF.